These T cell receptor beta chains were read from a single sample in a study of cytomegalovirus exposure and HLA in healthy donors. Using immunoSEQ multiplex PCR, the repertoire was profiled, and TCRdb retains in-frame clones only, with some absent. Seen here are about 150,000 clones, about 68% observed once, and the top ten hold under 2.5%. Sequencing was carried out using PBMCs. Every receptor here comes from a man in his thirties or forties in good health and CMV-seronegative. The CDR3 runs from the conserved cysteine through the conserved F or W. D genes are given only for firm matches. Expanded clones get a size class; other rows say once, few or many, or leave the size out.

>.|TRBV28|few|TRBJ1-1
CASSFEGTHTEAFF
TGTGCCAGCAGTTTTGAGGGGACACACACTGAAGCTTTCTTT
>TRBD1|TRBV2|.|TRBJ1-1
CASSELVGETGRAFF
TGTGCCAGCAGTGAATTAGTGGGGGAGACAGGGAGAGCTTTCTTT
>.|TRBV18|.|TRBJ1-5
CASSLQVNQPQNF
TGTGCCAGCTCATTACAGGTTAATCAGCCCCAGAATTTT
>.|TRBV13|.|TRBJ2-7
CASSIRGGGDEQYF
TGTGCCAGCAGCATACGAGGGGGGGGCGACGAGCAGTACTTC
>.|TRBV29-1|.|TRBJ1-2
CSVERKQGVDGYTF
TGCAGCGTTGAAAGAAAACAGGGTGTTGATGGCTACACCTTC
>.|TRBV7-9|.|TRBJ2-5
CASSLVAGPQETQYF
TGTGCCAGCAGCTTAGTGGCGGGACCCCAAGAGACCCAGTACTTC
>TRBD2|TRBV19|.|TRBJ2-1
CASSLAGALSYNEQFF
TGTGCCAGTTCTCTAGCGGGGGCCCTCTCCTACAATGAGCAGTTCTTC
>TRBD1|TRBV10-2|.|TRBJ2-3
CASSATGSTDTQYF
TGCGCCAGCAGTGCGACAGGGAGCACAGATACGCAGTATTTT
>.|TRBV28|.|TRBJ2-5
CASSGVATSEETQYF
TGTGCCAGCAGTGGCGTGGCAACTAGTGAGGAGACCCAGTACTTC
>TRBD1|TRBV5-6|.|TRBJ2-7
CASAPGTGNYEQYF
TGTGCCTCAGCCCCCGGGACAGGGAACTACGAGCAGTACTTC
>.|TRBV2|.|TRBJ2-5
CTSSERHRQRETQYF
TGTACCAGCAGTGAACGGCACAGACAAAGAGAGACCCAGTACTTC
>.|TRBV21-1|.|TRBJ2-7
CASSKRGTGGYEQYF
TGTGCCAGCAGCAAAAGAGGGACAGGGGGCTACGAGCAGTACTTC
>.|TRBV29-1|few|TRBJ2-7
CSVYDSYEQYF
TGCAGCGTGTACGACAGCTACGAGCAGTACTTC
>.|TRBV30|.|TRBJ1-1
CAWTVQMNTEAFF
TGTGCCTGGACCGTACAAATGAACACTGAAGCTTTCTTT
>.|TRBV4-3|once|TRBJ2-2
CASSQAAGINTGELFF
TGCGCCAGCAGCCAAGCGGCAGGGATAAACACCGGGGAGCTGTTTTTT
>TRBD1|TRBV30|few|TRBJ1-4
CAWSEGGGEKLFF
TGTGCCTGGAGTGAAGGGGGCGGAGAAAAACTGTTTTTT
>.|TRBV7-2|.|TRBJ2-5
CASSLGTVYQETQYF
TGTGCCAGCAGCTTAGGGACAGTGTACCAAGAGACCCAGTACTTC
>.|TRBV18|.|TRBJ2-1
CASSRPAVYNEQFF
TGTGCCAGCTCACGACCAGCGGTCTACAATGAGCAGTTCTTC
>.|TRBV4-1|.|TRBJ2-5
CASSQSQGKETQYF
TGCGCCAGCAGCCAGTCCCAGGGGAAAGAGACCCAGTACTTC
>TRBD1|TRBV19|few|TRBJ1-2
CASRSDREDGYTF
TGTGCCAGTAGATCCGACAGGGAGGATGGCTACACCTTC
>.|TRBV7-2|.|TRBJ1-5
CASSSWGGSNQPQHF
TGTGCCAGCAGCTCCTGGGGAGGCAGCAATCAGCCCCAGCATTTT
>TRBD1|TRBV29-1|.|TRBJ2-7
CSVPGQDYEQYF
TGCAGCGTCCCCGGACAGGACTACGAGCAGTACTTC
>TRBD1|TRBV7-8|.|TRBJ2-3
CASSLGTGSRTDTQYF
TGTGCCAGCAGCTTAGGGACAGGATCCCGCACAGATACGCAGTATTTT
>TRBD2|TRBV7-9|.|TRBJ2-4
CASSLDSTSGVF
TGTGCCAGCAGCTTAGATTCTACTAGCGGGGTTTTC
>.|TRBV5-1|.|TRBJ2-1
CASSLEASVPYNEQFF
TGCGCCAGCAGCTTGGAGGCCAGCGTCCCTTACAATGAGCAGTTCTTC
>.|TRBV29-1|.|TRBJ2-4
CSVETGENIQYF
TGCAGCGTTGAAACGGGGGAAAACATTCAGTACTTC
>.|TRBV25-1|few|TRBJ1-3
CASSEWSVAGNTIYF
TGTGCCAGCAGTGAATGGTCAGTGGCTGGAAACACCATATATTTT
>TRBD1|TRBV7-9|.|TRBJ1-1
CASSLGGGAAFF
TGTGCCAGCAGCTTAGGAGGGGGCGCGGCTTTCTTT
>.|TRBV5-1|.|TRBJ1-2
CASSLGIGVGYTF
TGCGCCAGCAGCTTGGGGATTGGAGTTGGCTACACCTTC
>TRBD2|TRBV9|few|TRBJ2-1
CASSPRTSGSNEQFF
TGTGCCAGCAGCCCTCGGACTAGTGGGAGCAATGAGCAGTTCTTC
>.|TRBV5-1|.|TRBJ2-3
CASSKEGFEVRGYF
TGCGCCAGCAGTAAAGAGGGTTTTGAGGTCCGGGGGTATTTT
>TRBD1|TRBV18|.|TRBJ2-1
CASSPKGTEYNEQFF
TGTGCCAGCTCACCAAAAGGGACAGAGTACAATGAGCAGTTCTTC
>.|TRBV5-8|.|TRBJ2-3
CASSRGTRGDTQYF
TGTGCCAGCAGCCGCGGAACTAGAGGTGATACGCAGTATTTT
>TRBD1|TRBV5-1|.|TRBJ2-7
CASSLGVGTGGREQYF
TGCGCCAGCAGCTTGGGGGTCGGGACAGGGGGACGGGAGCAGTACTTC
>TRBD1|TRBV5-4|.|TRBJ2-2
CASSTGGANTGELFF
TGTGCCAGCAGTACAGGGGGCGCAAACACCGGGGAGCTGTTTTTT
>.|TRBV11-2|.|TRBJ2-5
CASSLNRVGETQYF
TGTGCCAGCAGCCTGAACAGGGTTGGGGAGACCCAGTACTTC
>.|TRBV7-3|.|TRBJ1-1
CASSTSVANTEAFF
TGTGCCAGCAGCACTTCTGTCGCGAACACTGAAGCTTTCTTT
>.|TRBV6-5|.|TRBJ1-5
CASSYSYGDGQPQHF
TGTGCCAGCAGTTACTCGTATGGAGACGGACAGCCCCAGCATTTT
>.|TRBV5-1|few|TRBJ2-6
CASGRDSGANVLTF
TGCGCCAGCGGGCGGGACTCTGGGGCCAACGTCCTGACTTTC
>.|TRBV2|.|TRBJ2-4
CAMPGVGVSKNIQYF
TGTGCCATGCCGGGGGTCGGAGTGTCCAAAAACATTCAGTACTTC
>TRBD2|TRBV4-3|.|TRBJ2-2
CASSQDRGLAANTGELFF
TGCGCCAGCAGCCAAGATCGGGGACTAGCGGCGAACACCGGGGAGCTGTTTTTT
>.|TRBV7-8|.|TRBJ1-4
CASSLGDLKLFF
TGTGCCAGCAGCTTAGGAGATCTAAAACTGTTTTTT
>.|TRBV28|few|TRBJ1-4
CASCMGGDEKLFF
TGTGCCAGCTGTATGGGGGGGGATGAAAAACTGTTTTTT
>.|TRBV11-1|.|TRBJ2-3
CASSPRTRKTSSDTQYF
TGTGCCAGCAGCCCCAGGACAAGGAAAACTTCCTCGGATACGCAGTATTTT